The clone carrying this T cell receptor beta chain showed up just once. Its antigen is unknown. Repertoires were generated with immunoSEQ multiplex PCR, while TCRdb's copy carries only in-frame clones and drops some. This sample has more than 95,000 clones; roughly 90% occur once, and the top ten carry roughly 0.79%. This entry comes from a study of OX40 agonist ivuxolimab in advanced cancers. Points from the study as a whole: At 0.1 to 3.0 mg/kg, clonal expansion of CD4+ and CD8+ blood T cells had occurred by week 6.

The source material was CD4+ or CD8+ T cells sorted from blood, sampled in a trial of the OX40 agonist ivuxolimab. The source of this sequence is an adult with an advanced solid tumor such as melanoma, head and neck, liver or kidney cancer.

CDR3 region: CASSGQKYEQYF. As DNA, the CDR3 is TGTGCCAGCAGCGGACAGAAATACGAGCAGTACTTC. The chain has TRBV6-6 and TRBJ2-7; D might be TRBD1 (6 bases). Germline loops: CDR1 MNHNY, CDR2 SVGAGI (reference sequence). With 6 bases removed from V and 4 bases from J, the gap between germline ends came to 10 bases. CDR3 length: 12 residues.